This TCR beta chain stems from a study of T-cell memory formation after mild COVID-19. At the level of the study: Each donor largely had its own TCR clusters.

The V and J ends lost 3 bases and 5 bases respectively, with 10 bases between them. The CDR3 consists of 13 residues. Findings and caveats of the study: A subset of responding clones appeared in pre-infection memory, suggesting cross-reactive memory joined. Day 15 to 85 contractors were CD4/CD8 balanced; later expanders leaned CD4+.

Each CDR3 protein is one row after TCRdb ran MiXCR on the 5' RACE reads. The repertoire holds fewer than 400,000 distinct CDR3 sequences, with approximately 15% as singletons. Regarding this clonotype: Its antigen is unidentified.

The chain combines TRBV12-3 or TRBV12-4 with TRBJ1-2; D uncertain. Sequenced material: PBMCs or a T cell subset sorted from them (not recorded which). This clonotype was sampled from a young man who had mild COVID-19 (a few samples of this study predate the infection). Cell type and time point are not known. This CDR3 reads CASSLFGDYGYTF. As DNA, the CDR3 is TGTGCCAGCAGTTTGTTCGGGGATTATGGCTACACCTTC.